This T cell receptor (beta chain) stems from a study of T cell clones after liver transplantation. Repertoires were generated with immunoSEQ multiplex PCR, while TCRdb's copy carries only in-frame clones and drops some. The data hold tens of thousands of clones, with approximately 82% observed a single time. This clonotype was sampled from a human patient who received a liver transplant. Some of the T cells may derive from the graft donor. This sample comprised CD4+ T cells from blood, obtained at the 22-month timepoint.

The CDR3 DNA reads TGTGCCACCAGCAGAGTTAGAGGACAGGGAGAAGGAGAGACCCAGTACTTC. It is translated as CATSRVRGQGEGETQYF. The V call is TRBV15, the J call TRBJ2-5; 8 bases align to TRBD1. Germline CDR1 reads LNHNV; CDR2 reads YYDKDF (reference sequence). The CDR3 totals 17 residues. J was trimmed by 4 bases and V by 1 base; bases with no gene match: 11.